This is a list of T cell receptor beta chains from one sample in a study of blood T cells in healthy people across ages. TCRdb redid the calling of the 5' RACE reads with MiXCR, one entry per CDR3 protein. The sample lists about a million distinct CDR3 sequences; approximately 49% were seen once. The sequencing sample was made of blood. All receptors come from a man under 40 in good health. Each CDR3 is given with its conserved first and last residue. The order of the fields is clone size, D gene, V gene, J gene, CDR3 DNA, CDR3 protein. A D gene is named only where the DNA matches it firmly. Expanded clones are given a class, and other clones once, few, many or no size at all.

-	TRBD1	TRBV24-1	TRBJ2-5	TGTGCCACCAGTGATTCATCCGGGACAGGGGACCGAAAAGAGACCCAGTACTTC	CATSDSSGTGDRKETQYF
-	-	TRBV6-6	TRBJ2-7	TGTGCCAGCAGGATCCGTAAGTCTAGTACCTACGAGCAGTACTTC	CASRIRKSSTYEQYF
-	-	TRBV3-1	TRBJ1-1	TGTGCCAGCAGCCATGGAGGGGCCCGGAACACTGAAGCTTTCTTT	CASSHGGARNTEAFF
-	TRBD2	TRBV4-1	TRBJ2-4	TGCGCCAGCAGCCAGCCCACTAGCGGGGTAGCCAAAAACATTCAGTACTTC	CASSQPTSGVAKNIQYF
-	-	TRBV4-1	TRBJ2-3	TGCGCCAGCAGCCAAGATCCTAGCGGCACAGATACGCAGTATTTT	CASSQDPSGTDTQYF
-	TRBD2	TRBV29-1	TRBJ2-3	TGCAGCGCCCTTAGCGGGGACACAGATACGCAGTATTTT	CSALSGDTDTQYF
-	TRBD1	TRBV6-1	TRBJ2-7	TGTGCCAGCAGCGAGTTGGAGACAGGGGTCTACGAGCAGTACTTC	CASSELETGVYEQYF
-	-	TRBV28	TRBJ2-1	TGTGCCGTCAGAGGGGTTCACAATGAGCAGTTCTTC	CAVRGVHNEQFF
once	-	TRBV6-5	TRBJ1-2	TGTGCCAGCAGTTACAGGTCAGATAATGGCTACACCTTC	CASSYRSDNGYTF
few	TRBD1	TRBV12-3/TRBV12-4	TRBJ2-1	TGTGCCAGCTCCCCGGGACAGCTGCAGTTCTTC	CASSPGQLQFF
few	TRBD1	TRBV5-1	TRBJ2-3	TGCGCCAGCAGCGTGACAGGGGCCCACTTAGATACGCAGTATTTT	CASSVTGAHLDTQYF
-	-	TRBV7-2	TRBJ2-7	TGTGCCAGCAGCTATCGACAGGCTCTCGTGTCCCAGTACTTC	CASSYRQALVSQYF
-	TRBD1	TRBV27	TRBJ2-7	TGTGCCAGCAGTCCCGGGACAGGGTATTGGGAGCAGTACTTC	CASSPGTGYWEQYF
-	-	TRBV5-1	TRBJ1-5	TGCGCCAGCAGCTTGGACACCGATAAGCCCCAGCATTTT	CASSLDTDKPQHF
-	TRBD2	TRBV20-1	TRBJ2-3	TGCAGTGCTAGAGATCACCAGCGGGGGGGGCAGGGGGATACGCAGTATTTT	CSARDHQRGGQGDTQYF
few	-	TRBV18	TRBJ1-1	TGTGCCAGCTCACCAGACAGTTCCAACACTGAAGCTTTCTTT	CASSPDSSNTEAFF
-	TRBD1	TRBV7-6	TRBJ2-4	TGTGCCAGCAGCTTACTCCCGGGACAGGGGGCTCCCCTAGCCAAAAACATTCAGTACTTC	CASSLLPGQGAPLAKNIQYF
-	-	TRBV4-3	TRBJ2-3	TGCGCCAGCAGCCAAGATACGGGGCTGAGCACAGATACGCAGTATTTT	CASSQDTGLSTDTQYF
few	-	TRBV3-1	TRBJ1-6	TGTGCCAGCAGCCAAGGGACAAGTAATTCACCCCTCCACTTT	CASSQGTSNSPLHF
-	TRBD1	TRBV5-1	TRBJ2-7	TGCGCCAGCAGTCCCGTACCGGGACAGGGAATGTACGAGCAGTACTTC	CASSPVPGQGMYEQYF
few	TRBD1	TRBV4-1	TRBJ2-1	TGCGCCAGCAGCCAAGCCATCGGACAGGGGCTCGATGAGCAGTTCTTC	CASSQAIGQGLDEQFF
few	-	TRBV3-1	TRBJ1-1	TGTGCCAGCAACCAACAAATGAACACTGAAGCTTTCTTT	CASNQQMNTEAFF
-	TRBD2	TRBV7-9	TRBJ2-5	TGTGCCAGCGGCTTAGCGGGAGCCCAAGAGCAGTACTTC	CASGLAGAQEQYF
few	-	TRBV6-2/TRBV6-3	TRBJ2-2	TGTGCCAGCAGTTACGGGATCGGGGAGCTGTTTTTT	CASSYGIGELFF
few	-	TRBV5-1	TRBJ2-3	TGCGCCAGCAGCTTGGCCAGGCTCCCCGTCGATACGCAGTATTTT	CASSLARLPVDTQYF
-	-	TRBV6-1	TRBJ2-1	TGTGCCACATATGAACTTGGCTCCGGGACAAATTCCTACAATGAGCAGTTCTTC	CATYELGSGTNSYNEQFF
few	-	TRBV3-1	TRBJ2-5	TGTGCCAGCAGCCAACCCGAAGAGACCCAGTACTTC	CASSQPEETQYF
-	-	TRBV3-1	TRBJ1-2	TGTGCCAGCAGCCACCTGGGGGACCGGCAGGGCTACACCTTC	CASSHLGDRQGYTF
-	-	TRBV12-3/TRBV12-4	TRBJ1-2	TGTGCCAGCAGCAAGACCGGCCCCCTGGACTACACCTTC	CASSKTGPLDYTF
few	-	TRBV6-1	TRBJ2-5	TGTGCCAGCAGTCTACTAGCAAGGGAGACCCAGTACTTC	CASSLLARETQYF
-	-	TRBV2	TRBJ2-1	TGTGCCAGCAGTCTCCACCGTATCATAGATGAGCAGTTCTTC	CASSLHRIIDEQFF
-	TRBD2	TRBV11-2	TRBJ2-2	TGTGCCAGCAGCTTATCCGGGGGGGCCTCCGGGGAGCTGTTTTTT	CASSLSGGASGELFF
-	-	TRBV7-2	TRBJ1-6	TGTGCCAGCAGCCCGTGGACGGCAGGCATGGATTCACCCCTCCACTTT	CASSPWTAGMDSPLHF
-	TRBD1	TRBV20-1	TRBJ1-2	TGCAGTCCTCCAGGGGGAAACTATGGCTACACCTTC	CSPPGGNYGYTF
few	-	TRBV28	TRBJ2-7	TGTGCCAGCAGCTTGATTACGGGGGATTCCTACGAGCAGTACTTC	CASSLITGDSYEQYF
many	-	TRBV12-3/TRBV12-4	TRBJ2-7	TGTGCCAGCAGTCCCACCGGACAGTCCTACGAGCAGTACTTC	CASSPTGQSYEQYF
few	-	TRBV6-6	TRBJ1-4	TGTGCCAGCCTCCACAGCGATGATGAAAAACTGTTTTTT	CASLHSDDEKLFF
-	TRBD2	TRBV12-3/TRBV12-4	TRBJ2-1	TGTGCCAGCAGTTTAGTCTTGGGGGGGCGGGGGGCCCGACAAATCTACAATGAGCAGTTCTTC	CASSLVLGGRGARQIYNEQFF
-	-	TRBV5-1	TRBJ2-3	TGCGCCAGCAGCTTGCAGGGAAAAAAGGGAGATACGCAGTATTTT	CASSLQGKKGDTQYF
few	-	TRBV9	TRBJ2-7	TGTGCCAGCAGCGTTGGCAGGGCCCCCTACGAGCAGTACTTC	CASSVGRAPYEQYF
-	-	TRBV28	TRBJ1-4	TGTGCCAGCAAACAAACCGAGAGAAAACTGTTTTTT	CASKQTERKLFF
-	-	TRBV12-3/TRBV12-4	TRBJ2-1	TGTGCCAGCAGTTCGCATATCCGGGCTAGCTCCTACAATGAGCAGTTCTTC	CASSSHIRASSYNEQFF
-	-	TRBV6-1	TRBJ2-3	TGTGCCACCATTCGAGGGTTTGCGATCGGCACAGATACGCAGTATTTT	CATIRGFAIGTDTQYF
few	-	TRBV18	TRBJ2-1	TGTGCCAGCTCACCAAGTGGTAGGGGAAGTGAGCAGTTCTTC	CASSPSGRGSEQFF
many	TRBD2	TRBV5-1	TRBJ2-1	TGCGCCAGCAGCGGGGGACTAGCGTACAATGAGCAGTTCTTC	CASSGGLAYNEQFF
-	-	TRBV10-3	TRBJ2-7	TGTGCCATCAGTGAAGACAGATACAATGAGCAGTACTTC	CAISEDRYNEQYF
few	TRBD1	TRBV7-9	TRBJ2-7	TGTGCCAGCAGCCATCGGGACAGCCAGTACGAGCAGTACTTC	CASSHRDSQYEQYF
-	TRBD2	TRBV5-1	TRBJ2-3	TGCGCCAGCAGGGGGACTAGCGAAAGAGATACGCAGTATTTT	CASRGTSERDTQYF
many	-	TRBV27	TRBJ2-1	TGTGCCAGCAGGCCCCTCGCGGGGGCAGAGCAGTTCTTC	CASRPLAGAEQFF
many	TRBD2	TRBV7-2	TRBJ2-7	TGTGCCAGCAGCTTGAATAGCGGGGCCTACGAGCAGTACTTC	CASSLNSGAYEQYF
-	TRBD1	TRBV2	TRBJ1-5	TGTGCCAGCAGTGTAGGGGGCTCTCAGCCCCAGCATTTT	CASSVGGSQPQHF
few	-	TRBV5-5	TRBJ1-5	TGTGCCAGCAGCTTTTTGACAAATCAGCCCCAGCATTTT	CASSFLTNQPQHF
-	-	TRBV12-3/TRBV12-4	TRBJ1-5	TGTGCCAGCAGTTGGACCGGCTATCAGCCCCAGCATTTT	CASSWTGYQPQHF